A selection of T cell receptor beta chains follows, all from one sample in a study of blood T cell repertoires in COVID-19. TCRdb keeps only in-frame clones here, not all; method: immunoSEQ multiplex PCR. The table records under 250,000 clones, roughly 85% of them present only once. Sequencing input: PBMCs or T cells enriched from blood (not recorded which). These receptors were taken from a woman between 45 and 60 years old with acute COVID-19. The CDR3 runs from the conserved cysteine through the conserved F or W. The D gene is left open where the match is weak. A row's size may be missing; if present it is once, few, many or a size class.

CDR3aa,CDR3nt,d_gene,abundance,v_gene,j_gene
CASSRLGGDTDTQYF,TGTGCCAGCAGCCGACTGGGGGGTGACACAGATACGCAGTATTTT,NA,NA,TRBV5-5,TRBJ2-3
CASSLGTAVIEKLFF,TGCGCCAGCAGCCTCGGGACAGCAGTTATAGAAAAACTGTTTTTT,TRBD1,NA,TRBV4-3,TRBJ1-4
CASSQVSLDSGGAYEQFF,TGTGCCAGCAGCCAAGTATCGTTGGATAGCGGGGGGGCTTATGAGCAGTTCTTC,TRBD2,once,TRBV4-2,TRBJ2-1
CASSGLAGGSSSYNEQFF,TGTGCCAGCAGTGGACTAGCGGGGGGGTCGAGCTCCTACAATGAGCAGTTCTTC,TRBD2,NA,TRBV2,TRBJ2-1
CASSPRVGTGELFF,TGTGCCAGCAGCCCCAGGGTCGGCACCGGGGAGCTGTTTTTT,NA,NA,TRBV11-2,TRBJ2-2
CASSRPEQAIYF,TGTGCCAGCAGCCGACCAGAGCAGGCCATATATTTT,NA,NA,TRBV9,TRBJ1-3
CASSEVGTSGAGANVLTF,TGTGCCAGCAGTGAAGTTGGGACTAGCGGGGCTGGGGCCAACGTCCTGACTTTC,TRBD2,NA,TRBV2,TRBJ2-6
CASSPRQVTEAFF,TGTGCCAGCAGCCCAAGACAGGTCACTGAAGCTTTCTTT,NA,once,TRBV3-1/TRBV3-2,TRBJ1-1
CASSRSGGVSDTQYF,TGTGCCAGCAGCCGAAGCGGGGGGGTATCAGATACGCAGTATTTT,TRBD2,NA,TRBV3-1/TRBV3-2,TRBJ2-3
CASSSHPRGKAEAFF,TGTGCCAGCAGCTCCCACCCGCGGGGTAAGGCTGAAGCTTTCTTT,NA,NA,TRBV9,TRBJ1-1
CASSRTPGTSGAYEQYF,TGTGCCAGCAGCCGTACCCCAGGGACTAGCGGGGCCTACGAGCAGTACTTC,TRBD2,NA,TRBV3-1/TRBV3-2,TRBJ2-7
CASSSVGASNSPLHF,TGTGCCAGTAGTTCCGTAGGGGCCAGCAATTCACCCCTCCACTTT,NA,few,TRBV19,TRBJ1-6
CASSQELGGLGETQYF,TGTGCCAGCAGCCAAGAACTAGGGGGCTTGGGAGAGACCCAGTACTTC,TRBD1,NA,TRBV14,TRBJ2-5
CASLIDTMNTEAFF,TGTGCCAGCTTAATAGACACGATGAACACTGAAGCTTTCTTT,NA,NA,TRBV18,TRBJ1-1
CARNGETPNSPLHF,TGTGCCCGAAATGGGGAGACACCAAATTCACCCCTCCACTTT,NA,few,TRBV30,TRBJ1-6
CASSLNTEAFF,TGTGCCAGCAGCCTAAACACTGAAGCTTTCTTT,NA,NA,TRBV7-9,TRBJ1-1
CASSLGQGLETQYF,TGTGCCAGTAGTTTGGGACAGGGGTTGGAGACCCAGTACTTC,TRBD1,NA,TRBV19,TRBJ2-5
CASSHPSGQANGNTGELFF,TGCGCCAGCAGCCACCCTTCGGGACAGGCCAATGGAAACACCGGGGAGCTGTTTTTT,TRBD1,NA,TRBV4-1,TRBJ2-2
CAWSVSGNQPQHF,TGTGCCTGGAGTGTGTCAGGGAATCAGCCCCAGCATTTT,NA,NA,TRBV30,TRBJ1-5
CASSSTGAGSYNEQFF,TGTGCCAGCAGCTCTACTGGGGCAGGCTCCTACAATGAGCAGTTCTTC,NA,NA,TRBV7-9,TRBJ2-1
CASSQRAGGGKRASTDTQYF,TGTGCCAGCAGCCAAAGAGCGGGGGGGGGAAAACGAGCTAGCACAGATACGCAGTATTTT,TRBD2,NA,TRBV3-1/TRBV3-2,TRBJ2-3
CSVGGLANEQFF,TGCAGCGTTGGGGGCCTGGCCAATGAGCAGTTCTTC,NA,NA,TRBV29-1,TRBJ2-1
CASSELRGAYGYTF,TGTGCCAGCAGTGAATTAAGGGGCGCCTATGGCTACACCTTC,NA,NA,TRBV25-1,TRBJ1-2
CASRPRGRWEQYF,TGTGCCAGCCGACCGCGGGGGAGGTGGGAGCAGTACTTC,TRBD2,NA,TRBV28,TRBJ2-7
CASSLGTVSSYNSPLHF,TGTGCCAGCAGCTTGGGGACAGTCAGCTCCTATAATTCACCCCTCCACTTT,NA,once,TRBV5-8,TRBJ1-6
CAWSSGGGNTGELFF,TGTGCCTGGAGTTCCGGGGGGGGTAACACCGGGGAGCTGTTTTTT,TRBD2,NA,TRBV30,TRBJ2-2
CAWNGEDSGNTIYF,TGTGCCTGGAACGGGGAAGACTCTGGAAACACCATATATTTT,NA,NA,TRBV30,TRBJ1-3
CASSSRRQGGSSPLHF,TGTGCCAGCAGCTCGAGACGACAAGGGGGCTCTTCACCCCTCCACTTT,TRBD1,NA,TRBV5-6,TRBJ1-6
CASSFSTGGYGYTF,TGCGCCAGCAGCTTCTCGACAGGGGGCTATGGCTACACCTTC,TRBD1,NA,TRBV5-1,TRBJ1-2
CASSLANYEQYF,TGCGCCAGCAGCTTGGCCAACTACGAGCAGTACTTC,NA,NA,TRBV5-1,TRBJ2-7
CASSARGTYNEQFF,TGTGCCAGCAGCGCCCGGGGGACCTACAATGAGCAGTTCTTC,NA,NA,TRBV9,TRBJ2-1
CASSQGQGAGQPQHF,TGCGCCAGCAGCCAAGGGCAGGGGGCAGGGCAGCCCCAGCATTTT,TRBD1,once,TRBV4-1,TRBJ1-5
CASSPGTAGYYEQYF,TGTGCCAGCAGCCCTGGGACGGCGGGGTACTACGAGCAGTACTTC,NA,NA,TRBV5-6,TRBJ2-7
CASRDISSGANVLTF,TGTGCCAGCAGGGACATAAGCTCTGGGGCCAACGTCCTGACTTTC,NA,NA,TRBV6-5,TRBJ2-6
CASGLDRVRSPLHF,TGTGCCAGTGGTCTGGACAGGGTGAGATCACCCCTCCACTTT,TRBD1,NA,TRBV19,TRBJ1-6
CASSPPDRPGYTF,TGTGCCAGCAGCCCGCCGGACAGACCAGGCTACACCTTC,NA,NA,TRBV5-4,TRBJ1-2
CASSYSAGGLAGYTF,TGTGCCAGCAGTTACTCTGCAGGGGGCTTGGCTGGCTACACCTTC,TRBD1,NA,TRBV6-2/TRBV6-3,TRBJ1-2
CASSRGGHTDTEAFF,TGTGCCAGCAGCAGAGGCGGACACACGGACACTGAAGCTTTCTTT,NA,NA,TRBV7-9,TRBJ1-1
CASRLGQVHEQYF,TGCGCCAGCAGATTGGGACAGGTCCACGAGCAGTACTTC,TRBD1,NA,TRBV5-1,TRBJ2-7
CASSSGQGGRAFF,TGTGCCAGCAGCTCGGGACAGGGAGGCCGAGCTTTCTTT,TRBD1,NA,TRBV7-3,TRBJ1-1
CASTGGDSPLHF,TGTGCCAGCACAGGGGGCGATTCACCCCTCCACTTT,TRBD1,NA,TRBV3-1/TRBV3-2,TRBJ1-6
CSVEGTADTYNEQFF,TGCAGCGTTGAAGGTACGGCGGATACCTACAATGAGCAGTTCTTC,NA,NA,TRBV29-1,TRBJ2-1
CASSAQAGRNYGYTF,TGTGCCAGTAGTGCCCAGGCCGGCAGAAACTATGGCTACACCTTC,NA,NA,TRBV19,TRBJ1-2
CASSLVGVFLDTEAFF,TGTGCCAGCAGCTTAGTGGGCGTGTTTTTGGACACTGAAGCTTTCTTT,NA,NA,TRBV11-2,TRBJ1-1
CASSLGAGYTF,TGTGCCAGCAGTTTAGGGGCTGGCTACACCTTC,NA,NA,TRBV12-3/TRBV12-4,TRBJ1-2
CASSPMNTEAFF,TGTGCCAGCAGCCCCATGAACACTGAAGCTTTCTTT,NA,many,TRBV11-2,TRBJ1-1
CASSPRQGPFSYTF,TGTGCCAGCAGCCCTAGACAGGGCCCCTTCTCCTACACCTTC,TRBD1,NA,TRBV7-9,TRBJ1-2
CASSLLGLAGGSAYNEQFF,TGTGCCAGCAGTTTATTGGGACTAGCGGGGGGAAGTGCCTACAATGAGCAGTTCTTC,TRBD2,NA,TRBV27,TRBJ2-1
CASSPGRGHGYTF,TGTGCCAGCTCACCGGGCAGGGGCCATGGCTACACCTTC,NA,NA,TRBV18,TRBJ1-2
CASSLVVNRGDTGELFF,TGTGCCAGCAGCTTAGTCGTGAATCGCGGGGACACCGGGGAGCTGTTTTTT,NA,NA,TRBV7-8,TRBJ2-2
CASSKGRQLCYEQYF,TGTGCCAGCAGCAAAGGACGACAGTTATGCTACGAGCAGTACTTC,NA,NA,TRBV21-1,TRBJ2-7
CASSLGLAESTQYF,TGCGCCAGCAGCTTGGGACTAGCTGAAAGTACGCAGTATTTT,TRBD2,NA,TRBV5-1,TRBJ2-3
CASSVQGGDTGELFF,TGTGCCAGCAGCGTACAGGGCGGTGACACCGGGGAGCTGTTTTTT,NA,NA,TRBV9,TRBJ2-2
CASSPRRQGAGNYGYTF,TGTGCCAGCAGCCCGAGACGACAGGGGGCCGGTAACTATGGCTACACCTTC,TRBD1,few,TRBV7-2,TRBJ1-2
CASSLARGSDTTAPAFF,TGCGCCAGCAGCTTGGCCAGGGGGAGCGACACCACCGCCCCAGCTTTCTTT,TRBD1,NA,TRBV5-1,TRBJ1-1
CASSYSTSGGTQYF,TGTGCCAGCAGTTACTCGACTAGCGGGGGTACTCAGTATTTT,TRBD2,NA,TRBV6-5,TRBJ2-3
CASSFRSSERYEQYF,TGTGCCAGCAGCTTTAGGTCTAGCGAGAGATACGAGCAGTACTTC,NA,NA,TRBV11-3,TRBJ2-7
CSVGTGPYEQYF,TGCAGCGTTGGGACTGGCCCCTACGAGCAGTACTTC,NA,NA,TRBV29-1,TRBJ2-7
CASSLRPSGDYGYTF,TGTGCCAGCAGTCTCCGGCCCTCAGGGGACTATGGCTACACCTTC,NA,NA,TRBV6-6,TRBJ1-2
CASSRQAAAYTF,TGTGCCAGCAGCCGACAGGCTGCCGCCTACACCTTC,NA,NA,TRBV7-9,TRBJ1-2